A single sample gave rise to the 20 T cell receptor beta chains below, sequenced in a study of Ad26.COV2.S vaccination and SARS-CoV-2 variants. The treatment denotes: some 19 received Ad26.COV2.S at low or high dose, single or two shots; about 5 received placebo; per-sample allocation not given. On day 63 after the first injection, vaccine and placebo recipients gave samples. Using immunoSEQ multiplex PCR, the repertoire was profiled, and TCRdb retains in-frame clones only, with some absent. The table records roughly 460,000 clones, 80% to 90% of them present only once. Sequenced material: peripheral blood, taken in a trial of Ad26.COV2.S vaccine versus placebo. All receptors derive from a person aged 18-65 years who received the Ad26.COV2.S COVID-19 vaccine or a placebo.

The CDR3 sequence: CASSFAGTEAYEQYF. Written as DNA, the CDR3 is TGTGCCAGCAGCTTCGCCGGGACAGAAGCCTACGAGCAGTACTTC. The chain joins TRBV5-8 to TRBJ2-7; 7 bases fit TRBD1. Germline-derived CDR1 and CDR2 are SGHTS and YDEGEE. CDR3 length: 15 residues. J was trimmed by 2 bases and V by 2 bases; bases with no gene match: 7.

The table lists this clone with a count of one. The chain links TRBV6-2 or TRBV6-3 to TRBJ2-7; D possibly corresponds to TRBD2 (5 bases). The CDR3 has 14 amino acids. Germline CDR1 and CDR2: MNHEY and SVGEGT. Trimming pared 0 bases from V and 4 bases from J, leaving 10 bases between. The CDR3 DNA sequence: TGTGCCAGCAGTTACTCGTATCGGGGTTACGAGCAGTACTTC. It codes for CASSYSYRGYEQYF.

The CDR3 DNA is TGCGCCAGCAGCGCCGAGTTGACAGTGTCCTACGAGCAGTACTTC. Amino acid sequence: CASSAELTVSYEQYF. The chain combines TRBV5-1 with TRBJ2-7; D might be TRBD1 (5 bases). This CDR3 is 15 amino acids long. V shed 4 bases and J shed 1 base, with 15 bases lying between them. The V gene's germline CDR1 is SGHRS and CDR2 YFSETQ.

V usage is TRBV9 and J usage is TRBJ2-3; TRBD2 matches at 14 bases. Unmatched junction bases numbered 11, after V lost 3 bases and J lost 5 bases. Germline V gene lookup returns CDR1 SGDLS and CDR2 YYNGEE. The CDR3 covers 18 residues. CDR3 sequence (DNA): TGTGCCAGCAGCGCCACAGTAGGGACTAGCGGGAGTAGAGATACGCAGTATTTT. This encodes CASSATVGTSGSRDTQYF.

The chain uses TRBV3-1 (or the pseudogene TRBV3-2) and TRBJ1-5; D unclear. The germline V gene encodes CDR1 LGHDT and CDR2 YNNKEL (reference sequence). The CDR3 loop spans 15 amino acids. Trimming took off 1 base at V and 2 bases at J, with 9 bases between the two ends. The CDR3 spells CASSQGIWGNQPQHF. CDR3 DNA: TGTGCCAGCAGCCAAGGGATCTGGGGCAATCAGCCCCAGCATTTT.

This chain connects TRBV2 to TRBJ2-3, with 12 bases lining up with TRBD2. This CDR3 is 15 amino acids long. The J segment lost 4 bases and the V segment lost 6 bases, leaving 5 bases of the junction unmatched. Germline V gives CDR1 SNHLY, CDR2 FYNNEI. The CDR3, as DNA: TGTGCCAGCAGCGGACTAGCGGGAACCCCAGATACGCAGTATTTT. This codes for CASSGLAGTPDTQYF.

The CDR3 DNA reads TGTGCCAGCAGTTACGCCAGCTACAATGAGCAGTTCTTC. This encodes CASSYASYNEQFF. The J gene is TRBJ2-1, the V gene TRBV6-6; D unresolved. CDR1 and CDR2 (germline): MNHNY, SVGAGI (reference sequence). The CDR3 runs to 13 residues. V was clipped by 2 bases and J by 3 bases, with 5 bases between them.

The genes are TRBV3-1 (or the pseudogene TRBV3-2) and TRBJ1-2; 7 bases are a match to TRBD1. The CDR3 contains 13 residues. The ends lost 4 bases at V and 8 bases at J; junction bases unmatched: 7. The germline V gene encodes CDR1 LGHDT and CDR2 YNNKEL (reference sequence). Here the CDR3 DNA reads TGTGCCAGCAGCCCAACAGGGGTGGGAGGCTACACCTTC. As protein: CASSPTGVGGYTF.

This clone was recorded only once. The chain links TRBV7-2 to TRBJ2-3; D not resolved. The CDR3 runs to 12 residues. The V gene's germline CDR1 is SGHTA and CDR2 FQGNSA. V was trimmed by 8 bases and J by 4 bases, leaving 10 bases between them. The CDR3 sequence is CASPFRPDTQYF. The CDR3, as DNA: TGTGCCAGCCCGTTTCGCCCAGATACGCAGTATTTT. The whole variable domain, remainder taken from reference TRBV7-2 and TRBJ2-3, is GAGVSQSPSNKVTEKGKDVELRCDPISGHTALYWYRQSLGQGLEFLIYFQGNSAPDKSGLPSDRFSAERTGGSVSTLTIQRTQQEDSAVYLCASPFRPDTQYFGPGTRLTVL.

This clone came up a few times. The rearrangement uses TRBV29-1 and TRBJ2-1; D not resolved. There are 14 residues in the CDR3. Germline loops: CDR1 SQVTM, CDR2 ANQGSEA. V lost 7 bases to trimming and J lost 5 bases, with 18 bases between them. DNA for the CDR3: TGCAGCGCCGTAAGGGCAAGGTATGACAATGAGCAGTTCTTC. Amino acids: CSAVRARYDNEQFF.

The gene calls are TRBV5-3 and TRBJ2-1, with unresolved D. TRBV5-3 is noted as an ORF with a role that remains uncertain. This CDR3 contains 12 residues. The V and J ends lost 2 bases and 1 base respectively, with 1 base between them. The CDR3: CARSFSYNEQFF. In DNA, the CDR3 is TGTGCCAGAAGCTTTTCCTACAATGAGCAGTTCTTC.

The CDR3 DNA sequence: TGTGCCAGCTCACCTTCTGCCGGGACTAGATCCGGGGAGCTGTTTTTT. It yields the protein CASSPSAGTRSGELFF. The rearrangement uses TRBV18 and TRBJ2-2, with 8 positions matching TRBD2. CDR3 length: 16 amino acids. Germline V gives CDR1 KGHSH, CDR2 LQKENI. Germline trimming cut 3 bases from V and 6 bases from J; bases unmatched to any gene: 9.

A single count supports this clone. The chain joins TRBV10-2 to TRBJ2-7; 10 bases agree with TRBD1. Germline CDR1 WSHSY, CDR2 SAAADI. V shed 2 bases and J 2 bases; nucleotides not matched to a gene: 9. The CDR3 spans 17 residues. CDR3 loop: CASSEPHGTGAPYEQYF. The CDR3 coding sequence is TGCGCCAGCAGTGAGCCGCACGGGACAGGGGCCCCCTACGAGCAGTACTTC.

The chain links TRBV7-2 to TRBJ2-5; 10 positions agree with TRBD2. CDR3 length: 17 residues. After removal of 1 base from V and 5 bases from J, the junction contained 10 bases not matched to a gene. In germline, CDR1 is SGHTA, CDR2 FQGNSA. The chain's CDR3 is CASSLVASGGLMETQYF. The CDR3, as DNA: TGTGCCAGCAGCTTAGTGGCTAGCGGGGGCCTTATGGAGACCCAGTACTTC.

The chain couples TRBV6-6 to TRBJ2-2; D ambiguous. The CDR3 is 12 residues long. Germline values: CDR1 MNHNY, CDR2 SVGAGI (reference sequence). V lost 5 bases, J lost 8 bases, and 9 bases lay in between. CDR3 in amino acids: CASSAPPGELFF. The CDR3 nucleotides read TGTGCCAGCAGTGCCCCCCCGGGGGAGCTGTTTTTT.

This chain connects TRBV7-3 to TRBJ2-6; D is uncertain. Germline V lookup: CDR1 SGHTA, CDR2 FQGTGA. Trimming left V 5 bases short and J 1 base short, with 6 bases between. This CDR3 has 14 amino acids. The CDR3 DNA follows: TGTGCCAGCAGCGACATATCTGGGGCCAACGTCCTGACTTTC. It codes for CASSDISGANVLTF.

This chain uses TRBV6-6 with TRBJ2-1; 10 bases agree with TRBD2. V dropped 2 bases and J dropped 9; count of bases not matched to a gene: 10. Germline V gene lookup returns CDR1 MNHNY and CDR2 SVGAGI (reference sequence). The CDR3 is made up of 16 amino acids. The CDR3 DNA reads TGTGCCAGCAGTTACGGTCTAGCGGGAGTCCGGAGTGAGCAGTTCTTC. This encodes CASSYGLAGVRSEQFF.

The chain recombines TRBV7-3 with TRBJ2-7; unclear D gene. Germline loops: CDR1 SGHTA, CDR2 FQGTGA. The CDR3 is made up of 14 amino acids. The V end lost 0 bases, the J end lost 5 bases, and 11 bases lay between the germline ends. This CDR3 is CASSLTHASDEQYF. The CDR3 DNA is TGTGCCAGCAGCTTAACGCACGCCTCTGACGAGCAGTACTTC.

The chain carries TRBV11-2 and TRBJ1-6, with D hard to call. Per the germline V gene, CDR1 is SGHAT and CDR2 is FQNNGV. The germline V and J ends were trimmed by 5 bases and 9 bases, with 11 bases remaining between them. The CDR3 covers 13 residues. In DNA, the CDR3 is TGTGCCAGCAGCGCCCAATTTGGTTCACCCCTCCACTTT. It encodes CASSAQFGSPLHF.

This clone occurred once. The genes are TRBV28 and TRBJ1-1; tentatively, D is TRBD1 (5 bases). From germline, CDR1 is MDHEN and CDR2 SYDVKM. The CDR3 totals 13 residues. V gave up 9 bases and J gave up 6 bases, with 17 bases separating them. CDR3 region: CASRAGTPPEAFF. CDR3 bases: TGTGCCAGTCGGGCAGGGACCCCGCCTGAAGCTTTCTTT.